The present entry profiles one T cell receptor beta chain with its context. CDR3 length: 17 residues. The germline V and J ends were trimmed by 0 bases and 4 bases, with 19 bases remaining between them. Germline-derived CDR1 and CDR2 are SGHRS and YFSETQ. Populations isolated by sorting all had purity greater than 95%. The data are from a study of beta chain features in type 1 diabetes. Every bit of the isolated RNA underwent reverse transcription, so sequencing read expressed TCRB transcripts. The repertoire was sequenced with immunoSEQ multiplex PCR; TCRdb's copy has only in-frame clones and lacks some. The sample consists of about 360,000 clones, roughly 12% of them appearing once.

This sequence originates from a man between 18 and 35 years old in good health. The chain has TRBV5-1 and TRBJ1-2; D might be TRBD1 (6 bases). Sequenced input: naive CD4+ T cells from blood. CDR3 sequence: CASSLAGTQGQGYGYTF. Written as DNA, the CDR3 is TGCGCCAGCAGCTTGGCCGGGACGCAGGGGCAAGGCTATGGCTACACCTTC.